This T cell receptor (beta chain) is from a study of cytotoxic CD8 clonotypes in ibrutinib-treated CLL. The source of around 2 micrograms of genomic DNA for TCR beta libraries was cryopreserved PBMCs. Findings and caveats of the study: Under therapy, public clonotypes either contracted or stayed stable, and they were uncommon.

Regarding this clone: What it recognizes is unknown.

The J segment lost 4 bases and the V segment lost 4 bases, leaving 9 bases of the junction unmatched. The germline gives CDR1 SQVTM, CDR2 ANQGSEA. The CDR3 contains 14 residues. Sequencing was performed with immunoSEQ multiplex PCR; in TCRdb, only in-frame clones are kept and a portion is missing. Counted here are around 97,000 clones, approximately 82% occurring once; the ten biggest clones make up 25% to 40%. The source of this sequence is a human donor with chronic lymphocytic leukemia. The chain is built from TRBV29-1 and TRBJ2-7, with TRBD1 identical over 8 bases. Source: PBMCs, taken after 12 months of ibrutinib treatment. CDR3 DNA: TGCAGCGTTGTTGAGGCAGGGGGCGGATACGAGCAGTACTTC. Its protein is CSVVEAGGGYEQYF.